This is a list of T cell receptor beta chains from one sample in a study of T cells after yellow fever vaccination. In TCRdb, the 5' RACE reads were re-called with MiXCR into one record per CDR3 protein. The table records about 340,000 distinct CDR3 sequences, about 4% of them present only once. The source material was PBMCs, sampled 5 days after the yellow fever booster vaccination. All receptors derive from a man aged 18 to 35 who received the YFV17D yellow fever vaccine. CDR3s leave out the opening cysteine and the closing phenylalanine or tryptophan. Each record gives: CDR3 length, V gene, J gene, CDR3 protein.

10	TRBV6-5	TRBJ2-2	ASSQSTGELF
11	TRBV5-4	TRBJ1-1	ASSLGQESEAF
13	TRBV20-1	TRBJ2-1	SARPTSGGFNEQF
15	TRBV4-1	TRBJ2-3	ASSQDSRGVTPDTQY
10	TRBV12-3/TRBV12-4	TRBJ1-2	ASSPRPYGYT
16	TRBV5-6	TRBJ2-6	ASSLALGESYGANVLT
13	TRBV7-8	TRBJ2-7	ASSLALQGVHEQY
12	TRBV6-5	TRBJ2-1	ASQGGLSYNEQF
10	TRBV29-1	TRBJ1-1	SVTWGGVKVF
12	TRBV6-4	TRBJ1-2	ASRTSLGDYGYT
14	TRBV14	TRBJ1-1	ASSLRPGRMNTEAF
11	TRBV5-6	TRBJ1-2	ASLGGDNYGYT
12	TRBV2	TRBJ2-7	ASGATGTQGEQY
12	TRBV12-3/TRBV12-4	TRBJ2-2	ASSVSRNTGELF
12	TRBV20-1	TRBJ1-1	SAHRGPGDTEAF
13	TRBV7-9	TRBJ2-7	ASSSVAGGRGEQY
14	TRBV20-1	TRBJ2-3	SAPQLAGAYGDTQY
13	TRBV5-1	TRBJ1-1	ASSGSDGGGTEAF
13	TRBV7-9	TRBJ2-1	ASSRLAGGLYEQF
14	TRBV5-1	TRBJ1-3	ASSPGQGRTGNTIY
12	TRBV28	TRBJ1-5	ASRLWGSNQPQH
10	TRBV10-1	TRBJ2-7	ASSGAGGEQY
13	TRBV4-3	TRBJ2-5	ASSRSSSRVETQY
12	TRBV7-2	TRBJ2-7	ASSFAGGTYEQY
14	TRBV15	TRBJ2-1	ATSRSGGWSYNEQF
14	TRBV7-2	TRBJ2-5	ASSPGGLVPQETQY
14	TRBV4-1	TRBJ2-3	ASSRNRDYGTDTQY
15	TRBV4-3	TRBJ2-2	ASSQESRTGTPGELF
13	TRBV5-1	TRBJ2-3	ASSGGTADTDTQY
13	TRBV18	TRBJ2-1	ASSPLEHRGDEQF
14	TRBV4-3	TRBJ2-3	ASSQAGRGFTDTQY
12	TRBV20-1	TRBJ1-4	SAIQGLGNEKLF
12	TRBV29-1	TRBJ2-1	SAEDRASYNEQF
16	TRBV6-6	TRBJ2-6	ASTLPGWGSSGANVLT
16	TRBV18	TRBJ2-1	ASSPPGLLGLAGPGQF
9	TRBV2	TRBJ2-5	ASRVEETQY
10	TRBV10-3	TRBJ2-1	AIGPTGHEQF
14	TRBV6-1	TRBJ1-5	ASSERAGERNQPQH
12	TRBV19	TRBJ1-1	ASTRTGGWTEAF
10	TRBV5-1	TRBJ1-2	ASSFAGDDYT
15	TRBV4-1	TRBJ1-5	ASSQDVWGQGFQPQH
12	TRBV5-4	TRBJ2-1	ASSPGTSGTEQF
15	TRBV27	TRBJ1-6	ASSLSLLDRGVSPLH
11	TRBV6-5	TRBJ1-6	ASRNGGYSPLH
11	TRBV7-9	TRBJ1-6	ASSLEQNSPLH
11	TRBV12-3/TRBV12-4	TRBJ2-3	ASSLLGSDTQY
13	TRBV3-1	TRBJ2-5	ASSRGLAGEETQY
13	TRBV6-5	TRBJ1-1	ASSYVGFKDTEAF
13	TRBV6-4	TRBJ2-3	ASSETSGDEDTQY
13	TRBV5-6	TRBJ2-5	ASSLRGQGQETQY
10	TRBV5-4	TRBJ1-1	ASSLAQGTAF
11	TRBV6-2/TRBV6-3	TRBJ2-2	ASKQRGNGELF
11	TRBV4-3	TRBJ1-1	ASSNRADTEAF
15	TRBV11-3	TRBJ2-1	ASSLRRGLAGDNEQF